This T cell receptor beta chain was observed in a study of Graves' ophthalmopathy and Graves' hyperthyroidism. The sequenced template was RNA, covering the TCR beta CDR3 region. An initial RT-PCR round employing HTBI primers preceded a second-round multiplex PCR. Using its own MiXCR run on the multiplex PCR reads, TCRdb lists one record per CDR3 protein. The table shows 1 million to 1.3 million distinct CDR3 sequences, with around a third occurring only once. Looked up from germline, CDR1 is SGHTA and CDR2 is FQGNSA. Trimming took off 1 base at V and 12 bases at J, with 21 bases between the two ends. The CDR3 consists of 16 residues.

This rearrangement joins TRBV7-2 to TRBJ1-4, with D possibly being TRBD1 (5 bases). The sample consisted of peripheral blood or thyroid tissue (not recorded which). The source is an adult man with Graves' hyperthyroidism. CDR3 residues: CASSLDLTGGETELFF. DNA of the CDR3: TGTGCCAGCAGCTTAGATCTTACAGGAGGCGAGACGGAACTGTTTTTT.